Included here is one T cell receptor (beta chain) sequence, with context. The data stem from a study of early T cells in non-severe SARS-CoV-2 infection. One entry per CDR3 protein results from TCRdb running MiXCR on the 5' RACE reads. The profile shows 25,000 to 30,000 distinct CDR3 sequences, about 6.6% of them singletons. This clonotype originated in an adult who was a healthcare worker with PCR-confirmed SARS-CoV-2 infection or an uninfected control (not recorded which). The sample here was whole blood, taken at baseline.

CDR3 residues: CASSLYPQVPATSGGQETQYF. Written as DNA, the CDR3 is TGTGCCAGCAGCTTATACCCCCAAGTTCCCGCGACTAGCGGGGGTCAAGAGACCCAGTACTTC. V gene TRBV7-2 combines with J gene TRBJ2-5; 12 bases are shared with TRBD2. V trimming: 2 bases; J trimming: 2 bases; junction bases outside the gene matches: 18. CDR3 size: 21 residues. Germline lookup yields CDR1 SGHTA and CDR2 FQGNSA.